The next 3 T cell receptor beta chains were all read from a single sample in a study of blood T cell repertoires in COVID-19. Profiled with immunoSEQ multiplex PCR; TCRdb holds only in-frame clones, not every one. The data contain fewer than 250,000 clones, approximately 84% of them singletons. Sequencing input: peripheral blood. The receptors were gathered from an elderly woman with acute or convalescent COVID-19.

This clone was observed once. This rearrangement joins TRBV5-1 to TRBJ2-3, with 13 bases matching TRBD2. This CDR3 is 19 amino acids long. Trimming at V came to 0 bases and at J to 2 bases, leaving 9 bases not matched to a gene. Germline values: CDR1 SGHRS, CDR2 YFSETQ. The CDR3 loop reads CASSLGTSGGPKFTDTQYF. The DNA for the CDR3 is TGCGCCAGCAGCTTGGGGACTAGCGGGGGACCAAAGTTCACAGATACGCAGTATTTT.

In DNA, the CDR3 is TGTGCCAGCAGCTTAGAACGTCCCGGGACTAGCGGGAGGCCAGATACGCAGTATTTT. Translating it yields CASSLERPGTSGRPDTQYF. The chain employs TRBV11-2 and TRBJ2-3; 15 bases align to TRBD2. Germline loops: CDR1 SGHAT, CDR2 FQNNGV. The CDR3 loop spans 19 amino acids. J lost 4 bases, V lost 0 bases, and 8 bases had no gene match.

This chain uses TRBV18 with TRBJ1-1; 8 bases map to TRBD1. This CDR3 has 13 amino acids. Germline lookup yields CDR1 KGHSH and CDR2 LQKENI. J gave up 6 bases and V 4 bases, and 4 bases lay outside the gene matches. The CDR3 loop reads CASSLDRESEAFF. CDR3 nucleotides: TGTGCCAGCTCACTGGACAGGGAATCTGAAGCTTTCTTT.